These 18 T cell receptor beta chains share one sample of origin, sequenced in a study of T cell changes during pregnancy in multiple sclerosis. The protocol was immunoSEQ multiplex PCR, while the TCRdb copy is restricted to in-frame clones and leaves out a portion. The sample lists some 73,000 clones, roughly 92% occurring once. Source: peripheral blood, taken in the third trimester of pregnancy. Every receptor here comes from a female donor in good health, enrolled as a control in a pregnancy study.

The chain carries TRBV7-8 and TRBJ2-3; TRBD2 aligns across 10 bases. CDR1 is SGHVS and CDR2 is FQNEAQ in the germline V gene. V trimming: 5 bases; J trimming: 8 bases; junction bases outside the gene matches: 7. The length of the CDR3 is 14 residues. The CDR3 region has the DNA TGTGCCAGCAGCACCAGCGGGAGGGTCGGTACGCAGTATTTT. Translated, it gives CASSTSGRVGTQYF.

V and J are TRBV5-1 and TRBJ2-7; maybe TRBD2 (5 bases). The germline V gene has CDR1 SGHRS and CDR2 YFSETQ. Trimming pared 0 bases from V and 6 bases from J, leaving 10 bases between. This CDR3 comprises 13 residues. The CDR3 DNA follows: TGCGCCAGCAGCTTGGACCGAGGGTCCGAGCAGTACTTC. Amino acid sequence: CASSLDRGSEQYF.

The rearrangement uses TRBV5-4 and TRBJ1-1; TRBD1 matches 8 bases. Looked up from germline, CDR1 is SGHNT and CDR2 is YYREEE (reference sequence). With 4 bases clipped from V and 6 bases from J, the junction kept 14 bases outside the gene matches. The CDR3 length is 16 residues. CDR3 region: CASSNPTGDRSAEAFF. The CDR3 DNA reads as TGTGCCAGCAGCAACCCGACAGGGGACCGGAGCGCTGAAGCTTTCTTT.

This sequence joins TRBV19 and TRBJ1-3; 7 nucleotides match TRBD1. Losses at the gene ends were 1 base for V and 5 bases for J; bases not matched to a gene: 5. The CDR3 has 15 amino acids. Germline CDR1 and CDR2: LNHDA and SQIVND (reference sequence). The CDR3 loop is CASSIVGQARNTIYF. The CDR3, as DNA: TGTGCCAGTAGTATAGTTGGACAGGCGAGAAACACCATATATTTT.

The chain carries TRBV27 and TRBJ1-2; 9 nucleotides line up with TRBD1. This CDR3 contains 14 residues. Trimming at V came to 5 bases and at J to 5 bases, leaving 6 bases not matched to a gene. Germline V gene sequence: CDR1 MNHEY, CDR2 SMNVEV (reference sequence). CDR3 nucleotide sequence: TGTGCCAGCAGTAGAGGGACAGGGCTATATGGCTACACCTTC. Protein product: CASSRGTGLYGYTF.

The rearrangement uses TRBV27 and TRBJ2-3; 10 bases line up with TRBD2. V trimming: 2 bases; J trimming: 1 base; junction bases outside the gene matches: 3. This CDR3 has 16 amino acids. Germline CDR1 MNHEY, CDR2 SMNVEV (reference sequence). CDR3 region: CASSLPTSGGTDTQYF. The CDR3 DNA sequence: TGTGCCAGCAGTTTACCAACTAGCGGGGGCACAGATACGCAGTATTTT.

CDR3 DNA: TGCAGCGTTGAGGCACCCGGTCGGGGCACTGAAGCTTTCTTT. Residues: CSVEAPGRGTEAFF. The rearrangement uses TRBV29-1 and TRBJ1-1; D is undetermined. CDR3 length: 14 residues. The germline V gene encodes CDR1 SQVTM and CDR2 ANQGSEA. V dropped 3 bases and J dropped 4 bases, with 15 bases sitting between them.

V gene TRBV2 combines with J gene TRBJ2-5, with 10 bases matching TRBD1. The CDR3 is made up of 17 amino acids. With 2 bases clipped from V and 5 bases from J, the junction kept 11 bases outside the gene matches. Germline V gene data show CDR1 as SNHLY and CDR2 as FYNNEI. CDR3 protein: CASSESGAGTGDETQYF. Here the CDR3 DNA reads TGTGCCAGCAGTGAAAGCGGAGCAGGGACAGGGGATGAGACCCAGTACTTC.

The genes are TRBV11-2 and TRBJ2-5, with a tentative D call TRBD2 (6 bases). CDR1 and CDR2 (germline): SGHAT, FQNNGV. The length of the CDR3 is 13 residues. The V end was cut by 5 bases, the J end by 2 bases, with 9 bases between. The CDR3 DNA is TGTGCCAGCAGCCGGGAGCGTCAAGAGACCCAGTACTTC. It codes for CASSRERQETQYF.

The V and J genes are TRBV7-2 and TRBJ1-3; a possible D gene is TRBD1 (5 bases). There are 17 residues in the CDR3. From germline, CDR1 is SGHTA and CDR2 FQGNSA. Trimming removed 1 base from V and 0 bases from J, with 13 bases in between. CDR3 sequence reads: CASSLVAGSSSGNTIYF. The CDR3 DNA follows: TGTGCCAGCAGCTTAGTTGCAGGGTCAAGCTCTGGAAACACCATATATTTT.

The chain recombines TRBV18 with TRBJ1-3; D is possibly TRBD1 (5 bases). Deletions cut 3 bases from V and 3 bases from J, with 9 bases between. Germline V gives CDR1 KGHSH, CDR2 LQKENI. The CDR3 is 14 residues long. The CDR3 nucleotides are TGTGCCAGCTCACCCCAGGACATTGGAAACACCATATATTTT. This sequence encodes CASSPQDIGNTIYF. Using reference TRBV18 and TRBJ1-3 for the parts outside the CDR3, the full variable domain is NAGVMQNPRHLVRRRGQEARLRCSPMKGHSHVYWYRQLPEEGLKFMVYLQKENIIDESGMPKERFSAEFPKEGPSILRIQQVVRGDSAAYFCASSPQDIGNTIYFGEGSWLTVV.

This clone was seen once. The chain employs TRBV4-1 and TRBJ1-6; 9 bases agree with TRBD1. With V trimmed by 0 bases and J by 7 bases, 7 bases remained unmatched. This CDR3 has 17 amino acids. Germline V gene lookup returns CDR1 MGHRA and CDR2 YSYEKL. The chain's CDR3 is CASSQDIGTGNNSPLHF. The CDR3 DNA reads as TGCGCCAGCAGCCAAGATATAGGGACAGGGAACAATTCACCCCTCCACTTT.

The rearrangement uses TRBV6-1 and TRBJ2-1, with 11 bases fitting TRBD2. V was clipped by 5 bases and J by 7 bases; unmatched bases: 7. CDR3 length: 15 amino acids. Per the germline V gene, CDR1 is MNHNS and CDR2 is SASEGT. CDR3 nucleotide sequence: TGTGCCAGCAGTTCGCTAGCGGGGGGCCCAAATGAGCAGTTCTTC. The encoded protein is CASSSLAGGPNEQFF.

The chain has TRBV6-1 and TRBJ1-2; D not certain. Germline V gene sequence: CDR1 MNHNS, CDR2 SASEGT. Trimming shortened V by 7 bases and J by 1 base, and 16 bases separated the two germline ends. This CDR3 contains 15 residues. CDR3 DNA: TGTGCCAGCACTACCCACCGGGAGCTTAACTATGGCTACACCTTC. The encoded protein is CASTTHRELNYGYTF.

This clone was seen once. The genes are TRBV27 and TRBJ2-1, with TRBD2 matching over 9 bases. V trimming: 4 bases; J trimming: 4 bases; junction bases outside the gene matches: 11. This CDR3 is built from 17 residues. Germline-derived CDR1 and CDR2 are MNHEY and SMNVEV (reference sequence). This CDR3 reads CASSSLRGGELYNEQFF. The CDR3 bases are TGTGCCAGCAGTTCCCTTCGCGGGGGGGAATTGTACAATGAGCAGTTCTTC.

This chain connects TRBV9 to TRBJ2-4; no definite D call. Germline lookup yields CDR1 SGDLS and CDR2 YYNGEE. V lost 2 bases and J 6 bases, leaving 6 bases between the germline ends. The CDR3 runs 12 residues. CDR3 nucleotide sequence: TGTGCCAGCAGCGTGGCAGTAAACATTCAGTACTTC. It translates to CASSVAVNIQYF.

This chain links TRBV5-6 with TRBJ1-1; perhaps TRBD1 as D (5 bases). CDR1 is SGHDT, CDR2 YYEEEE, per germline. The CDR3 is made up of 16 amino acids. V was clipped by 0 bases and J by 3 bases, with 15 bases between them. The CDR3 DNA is TGTGCCAGCAGCTTGGTGGAGGGGTTTCGGGACACTGAAGCTTTCTTT. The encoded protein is CASSLVEGFRDTEAFF.

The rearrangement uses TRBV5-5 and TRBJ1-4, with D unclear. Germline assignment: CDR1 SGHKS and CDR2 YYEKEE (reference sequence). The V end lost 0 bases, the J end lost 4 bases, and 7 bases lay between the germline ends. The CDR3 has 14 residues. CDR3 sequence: CASSLGGINEKLFF. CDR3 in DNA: TGTGCCAGCAGCTTGGGCGGGATTAATGAAAAACTGTTTTTT.